The T cell receptor (beta chain) under discussion was sequenced for a study of OX40 agonist ivuxolimab in advanced cancers. Study background: Prior anti-PD-1, anti-PD-L1 or anti-CTLA-4 therapy did not bar entry, and 40% to 45% had some. Partial responses were achieved by three patients, one with hepatocellular carcinoma and two with cutaneous melanoma. Points from the study as a whole: Dose levels from 0.1 to 3.0 mg/kg saw CD4+ and CD8+ blood T cells expand clonally by week 6.

Trimming removed 2 bases from V and 4 bases from J; junction bases left unmatched: 11. This CDR3 spans 17 amino acids. Germline loops: CDR1 SGDLS, CDR2 YYNGEE. Baseline, cycle 4 day 1, and cycle 7 day 1 were the blood sampling points. Produced via immunoSEQ multiplex PCR; TCRdb's table is partial and in-frame only. The top ten hold roughly 13% of the sample, which has tens of thousands of clones, 75% to 90% seen once. Note on this clone: What it binds is unknown.

This receptor was taken from an adult with an advanced solid tumor such as melanoma, head and neck, liver or kidney cancer. This chain uses TRBV9 with TRBJ1-2, with 10 bases fitting TRBD1. This material consisted of CD4+ or CD8+ T cells sorted from blood, taken in a trial of the OX40 agonist ivuxolimab. The CDR3 loop is CASSVGTGAELGYGYTF. The CDR3, as DNA: TGTGCCAGCAGCGTCGGGACAGGGGCCGAATTGGGCTATGGCTACACCTTC.